This T cell receptor (beta chain) was documented in a study of blood T cell repertoires in COVID-19. Study overall: Sites across the United States, Italy and Spain contributed samples from acute and convalescent COVID-19. T cells, B-cell-depleted T cells, or PBMCs supplied cDNA or gDNA.

Study processing details: Counts of nucleated cells, estimated from reference gene primer amplification, were obtained. Clones were sequenced by immunoSEQ multiplex PCR, and TCRdb holds only the in-frame ones, with some missing. D and trimming were read from the DNA, whereas the V and J calls and clone size are those reported in that table. The data hold around 100,000 clones, with 84% observed a single time. From germline, CDR1 is SGHRS and CDR2 YFSETQ. The CDR3 totals 14 residues. The V gene lost 4 bases and the J gene lost 8 bases, with 15 bases spanning the gap. The sequence was collected from a woman in her forties with acute or convalescent COVID-19. The V and J genes are TRBV5-1 and TRBJ1-4; no clear D gene. The sample comprised peripheral blood. The CDR3 reads CASSPRDGREKLFF. CDR3 DNA sequence: TGCGCCAGCAGCCCTCGGGATGGGAGGGAAAAACTGTTTTTT.